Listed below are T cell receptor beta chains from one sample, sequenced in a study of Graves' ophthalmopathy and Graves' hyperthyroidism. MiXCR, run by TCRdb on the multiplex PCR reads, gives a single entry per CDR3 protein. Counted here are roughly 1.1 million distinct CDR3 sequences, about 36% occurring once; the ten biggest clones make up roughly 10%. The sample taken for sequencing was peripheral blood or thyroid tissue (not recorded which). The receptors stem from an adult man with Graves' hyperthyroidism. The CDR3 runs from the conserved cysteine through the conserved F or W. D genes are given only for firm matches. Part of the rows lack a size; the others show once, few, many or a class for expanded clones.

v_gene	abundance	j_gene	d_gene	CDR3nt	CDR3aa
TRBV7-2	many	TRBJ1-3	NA	TGTGCCAGCAGCCCGGGTCCGAGCTCTGGAAACACCATATATTTT	CASSPGPSSGNTIYF
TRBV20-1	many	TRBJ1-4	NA	TGCAGTGCTAATGAGAATACTAATGAAAAACTGTTTTTT	CSANENTNEKLFF
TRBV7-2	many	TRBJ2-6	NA	TGTGCCAGCAGCTTACGACGGGCTGGGGCCAACGTCCTGACTTTC	CASSLRRAGANVLTF
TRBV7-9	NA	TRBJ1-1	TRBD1	TGTGCCAGCAGTACACCGGGACAGGGCTCCTTTAACACTGAAGCTTTCTTT	CASSTPGQGSFNTEAFF
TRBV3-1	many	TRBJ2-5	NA	TGTGCCAGCACTACTACAGGGATCGAGACCCAGTACTTC	CASTTTGIETQYF
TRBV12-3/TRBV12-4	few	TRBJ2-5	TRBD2	TGTGCCAGCAGTCGACTAGCGGGAGGGATCCAAGAGACCCAGTACTTC	CASSRLAGGIQETQYF
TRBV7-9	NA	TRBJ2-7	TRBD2	TGTGCCAGCAGCCAGTCGGCTAGCGGCACCTACGAGCAGTACTTC	CASSQSASGTYEQYF
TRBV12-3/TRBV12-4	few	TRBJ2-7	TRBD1	TGTGCCAGCAGTTTGATTCACAGGGGGACCCATCGGGAGCAGTACTTC	CASSLIHRGTHREQYF
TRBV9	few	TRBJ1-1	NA	TGTGCCAGCAGCGTATCAGAGTTTCCTGAAGCTTTCTTT	CASSVSEFPEAFF
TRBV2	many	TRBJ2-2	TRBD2	TGTGCCAGCAGAGAGAGGACTAGCGGGAGGGCCTTGCGAACCGGGGAGCTGTTTTTT	CASRERTSGRALRTGELFF
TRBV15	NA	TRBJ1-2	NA	TGTGCCACCAGCAGCGTTGAGGGCAGCTCGGGGGGCTACACCTTC	CATSSVEGSSGGYTF
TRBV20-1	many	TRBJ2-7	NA	TGCAGTGCTAGGGAGAGCTCCTACGAGCAGTACTTC	CSARESSYEQYF
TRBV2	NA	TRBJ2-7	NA	TGTGCCAGCACGCCAGGGGCGCGGTACTTC	CASTPGARYF
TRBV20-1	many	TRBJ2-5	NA	TGCAGTGCTAGGGTCAGGCGGTTACAGGAGACCCAGTACTTC	CSARVRRLQETQYF
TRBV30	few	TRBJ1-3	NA	TGTGCCTGGCGAGGACAGCTCTCTGGAAACACCATATATTTT	CAWRGQLSGNTIYF
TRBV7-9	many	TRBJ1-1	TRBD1	TGTGCCAGCAGCTTAGGGCCGGGACAGACAATGAACACTGAAGCTTTCTTT	CASSLGPGQTMNTEAFF
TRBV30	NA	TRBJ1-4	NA	TGTGCCTGGAGTGTAAGAGGGGTAGGAGAAAAACTGTTTTTT	CAWSVRGVGEKLFF
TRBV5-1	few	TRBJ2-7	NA	TGCGCCAGCAGCTGGACGCCGAGCTCCTACGAGCAGTACTTC	CASSWTPSSYEQYF
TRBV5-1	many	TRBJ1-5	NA	TGCGCCAGCAGCTTGGACGGCTCGAAGGATCAGCCCCAGCATTTT	CASSLDGSKDQPQHF
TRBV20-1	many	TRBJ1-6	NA	TGCAGTGCCAGGCGGAATCTCCCCAATTCACCCCTCCACTTT	CSARRNLPNSPLHF
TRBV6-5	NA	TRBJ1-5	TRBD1	TGTGCCAGCCGTACCGGGACAGGGGGCTTAATGAATCAGCCCCAGCATTTT	CASRTGTGGLMNQPQHF
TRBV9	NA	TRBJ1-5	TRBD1	TGTGCCAGCAGTCGACAGGGTAGGCGACAAGAGACCCAGCATTTT	CASSRQGRRQETQHF
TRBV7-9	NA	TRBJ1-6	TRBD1	TGTGCCAGCAGCCACGCCGGGACAGGCCAATCACCCCTCCACTTT	CASSHAGTGQSPLHF
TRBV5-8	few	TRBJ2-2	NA	TGTGCCAGCAGCCCCTTTCGGTTGGGGAACACCGGGGAGCTGTTTTTT	CASSPFRLGNTGELFF
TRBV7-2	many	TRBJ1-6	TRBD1	TGTGCCAGCAGCTTATCTGACAGGGATTTTAATTCACCCCTCCACTTT	CASSLSDRDFNSPLHF
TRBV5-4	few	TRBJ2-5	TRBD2	TGTGCCTTGCCGGACAAGGGGACTAGCGGGAGATCTTTGCCGCGGGAGACCCAGTACTTC	CALPDKGTSGRSLPRETQYF
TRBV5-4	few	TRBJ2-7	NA	TGTGCCAGCAGCTTGGTCCAGATATCGGAGCAGTACTTC	CASSLVQISEQYF
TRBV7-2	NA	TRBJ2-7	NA	TGTGCCAGGGCCCGGGACTCCTACGAGCAGTACTTC	CARARDSYEQYF
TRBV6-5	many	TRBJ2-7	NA	TGTGCCAGTGGGTTGGGGTACGAGCAGTACTTC	CASGLGYEQYF
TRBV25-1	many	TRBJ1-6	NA	TGTGCCAGCAGTGATAGGGAGAGGGGGCCCCTCCACTTT	CASSDRERGPLHF
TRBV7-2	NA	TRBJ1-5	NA	TGTGCCAGCAGCTTATCCAGGGCGTTTAGCAATCAGCCCCAGCATTTT	CASSLSRAFSNQPQHF
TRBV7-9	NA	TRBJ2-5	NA	TGTGCCAGCAGCTTAGCGGTTGCAGGGATGTGGGAGACCCAGTACTTC	CASSLAVAGMWETQYF
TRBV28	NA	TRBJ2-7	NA	TGTGCCAGCCGGGCTAGCTCAGCCTACGAGCAGTACTTC	CASRASSAYEQYF
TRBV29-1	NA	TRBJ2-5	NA	TGCAGTGTCCCGGGTACTGAGACCCAGTACTTC	CSVPGTETQYF
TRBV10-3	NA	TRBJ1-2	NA	TGTGCCATCAGTGAGTCGGAGTGGGGGGCGAACTATGGCTACACCTTC	CAISESEWGANYGYTF
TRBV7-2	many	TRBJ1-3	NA	TGTGCCAGCAGCTTAGGTCCCCTCGCGGCCTCTGGAAACACCATATATTTT	CASSLGPLAASGNTIYF
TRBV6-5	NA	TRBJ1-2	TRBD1	TGTGCCAGCAGCCAGGGGGCCCCTAACTATGGCTACACCTTC	CASSQGAPNYGYTF
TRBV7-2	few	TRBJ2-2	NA	TGTGCCAGCAGCTTTGCGATCACAAAAATAGGGGAGCTGTTTTTT	CASSFAITKIGELFF
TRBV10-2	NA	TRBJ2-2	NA	TGCGCCAGCAGTCGATCAGAGATCACCGGGGAGCTGTTTTTT	CASSRSEITGELFF
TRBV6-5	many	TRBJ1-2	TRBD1	TGTGCCAGCAGGGACAGGGATGACTATGGCTACACCTTC	CASRDRDDYGYTF
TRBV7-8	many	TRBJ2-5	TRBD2	TGTGCCAGCACCCATTGGATAGCGGGGTCGGGAAAGACCCAGTACTTC	CASTHWIAGSGKTQYF
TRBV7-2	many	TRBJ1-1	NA	TGTGCCAGCAGCCCCGGGTTTGGCACTGAAGCTTTCTTT	CASSPGFGTEAFF
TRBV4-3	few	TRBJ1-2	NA	TGCGCCAGCAGCCTAGAACGGGACACAACTAACTATGGCTACACCTTC	CASSLERDTTNYGYTF
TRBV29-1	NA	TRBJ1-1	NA	TGCAGCGTTGAAGATCCCAACACTGAAGCTTTCTTT	CSVEDPNTEAFF
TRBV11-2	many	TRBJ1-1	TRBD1	TGTGCCAGCAGCTTAGGGACAGGCCACCTGAACACTGAAGCTTTCTTT	CASSLGTGHLNTEAFF
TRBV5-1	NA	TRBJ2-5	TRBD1	TGCGCCAGCAGCTTGCGGGGACAGGGGGCGAGTGAGGAGACCCAGTACTTC	CASSLRGQGASEETQYF
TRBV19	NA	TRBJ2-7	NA	TGTGCCAGTAGTATGGGAGTAGCAGCAACCTACGAGCAGTACTTC	CASSMGVAATYEQYF
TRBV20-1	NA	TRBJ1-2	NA	TGCAGTGCTCGCTTACCGGGGGGAGGCTATGGTTACACCTTC	CSARLPGGGYGYTF